This T cell receptor (beta chain) was identified in a study of T cell repertoires in cytomegalovirus infection. Study as a whole: Recently identified HLA-C-restricted CMV epitopes were among the peptides used. CMV infection and matching HLA type were both indicated by public TCR beta signatures. Findings and limits, study-wide: Summed frequency of public TCR beta families distinguished CMV carriers with the relevant HLA. The response measured ex vivo was dominated by TCR beta clonotypes (HLA-C-restricted and CMV-specific).

A single record per CDR3 protein comes from TCRdb applying MiXCR to the reads. The table has approximately 49,000 distinct CDR3 sequences, about 18% seen once. As to this clonotype: Its antigen is unknown.

This receptor was obtained from a human donor in good health (CMV status not recorded). Some clones in this sample may be carry-over from other donors' samples. This sample comprised CD8+ T cells from cultured PBMCs, obtained from culture after CMV antigen stimulation.

The CDR3 sequence: CASSFGRGGGQPQHF. The CDR3 DNA reads as TGTGCCAGCAGCTTTGGCAGGGGAGGGGGTCAGCCCCAGCATTTT. V usage is TRBV5-6 and J usage is TRBJ1-5, with D perhaps TRBD1 (6 bases). The germline CDR1 and CDR2 sequences are SGHDT and YYEEEE. There are 15 residues in the CDR3. The V end was cut by 2 bases, the J end by 6 bases, with 15 bases between.